This TCR beta chain was recovered during a study of cytomegalovirus exposure and HLA in healthy donors. The study sampled nominally healthy donors, though unrecorded immune exposures were likely. PCR amplification relied on 60 Vbeta primers (plus 13 Jbeta primers). Profiling relied on immunoSEQ multiplex PCR, and the TCRdb table lists in-frame clones only, not all of them. This sample has about 190,000 clones, with approximately 82% found just once. V was clipped by 4 bases and J by 0 bases, with 13 bases between them. Germline CDR1 and CDR2: MNHNS and SASEGT. The CDR3 consists of 16 residues. Concerning this clone itself: Its antigen is not identified.

Study-wide results and limits: In a later analysis, TCR beta V- and J-gene trimming showed a link to a missense DCLRE1C variant.

Sequenced: PBMCs. This receptor was identified in a middle-aged man in good health and CMV-seropositive. The chain combines TRBV6-1 with TRBJ1-3; perhaps TRBD1 as D (6 bases). The CDR3 DNA sequence: TGTGCCAGCAGTGGAAGGACAGCGCTCTCTGGAAACACCATATATTTT. It yields the protein CASSGRTALSGNTIYF.